These T cell receptor beta chains were read from a single sample in a study of T-cell memory formation after mild COVID-19. TCRdb analysed the 5' RACE reads with MiXCR anew, one entry per CDR3 protein. Here the sample spans 310,000 or so distinct CDR3 sequences, roughly 15% being singletons. The sequencing input was PBMCs or a T cell subset sorted from them (not recorded which). These receptors were taken from a young man who had mild COVID-19 (a few samples of this study predate the infection). Cell type and time point are not known. The CDR3 runs from the conserved cysteine through the conserved F or W. Fields, in order: J gene, V gene, clone size, D gene, CDR3 protein, CDR3 DNA. A D gene is named only where the DNA matches it firmly. Only part of the rows carry a size: once, few, many, or a class if the clone is expanded.

TRBJ2-5	TRBV6-5	NA	NA	CASSYGAETQYF	TGTGCCAGCAGTTACGGGGCAGAGACCCAGTACTTC
TRBJ2-5	TRBV7-9	few	NA	CASEYSGGETQYF	TGTGCCAGCGAATATTCGGGCGGGGAGACCCAGTACTTC
TRBJ1-2	TRBV6-5	once	TRBD1	CASSFLRQGRVTF	TGTGCCAGCAGTTTCCTTCGACAGGGTCGGGTCACCTTC
TRBJ2-5	TRBV12-3/TRBV12-4	few	TRBD2	CASGRLAGAQETQYF	TGTGCCAGCGGGCGGCTAGCGGGGGCCCAAGAGACCCAGTACTTC
TRBJ2-4	TRBV7-9	NA	TRBD1	CASSLVPSGQGSFPKNIQYF	TGTGCCAGCAGCTTAGTCCCCTCGGGACAGGGTTCTTTCCCCAAAAACATTCAGTACTTC
TRBJ2-3	TRBV20-1	once	TRBD2	CSSGEMKSTDTQYF	TGCAGCAGCGGGGAGATGAAGAGCACAGATACGCAGTATTTT
TRBJ1-5	TRBV4-1	many	NA	CASSQEGAGSQHF	TGCGCCAGCAGCCAAGAAGGGGCAGGGAGCCAGCATTTT
TRBJ2-3	TRBV18	NA	NA	CASSMYSTDTQYF	TGTGCCAGCTCTATGTATTCGACAGATACGCAGTATTTT
TRBJ2-5	TRBV24-1	NA	NA	CATSDQGTAATQETQYF	TGTGCCACCAGTGACCAAGGGACTGCCGCAACTCAAGAGACCCAGTACTTC
TRBJ1-2	TRBV6-5	few	NA	CASSYSSQGVSYGYTF	TGTGCCAGCAGTTACTCGAGTCAGGGAGTGAGCTATGGCTACACCTTC
TRBJ1-3	TRBV21-1	few	NA	CASSKNHGTASGNTIYF	TGTGCCAGCAGCAAAAACCACGGGACGGCCTCTGGAAACACCATATATTTT
TRBJ2-4	TRBV6-5	NA	NA	CASGIQGSPIQYF	TGTGCCAGCGGAATACAGGGTTCTCCCATTCAGTACTTC
TRBJ2-3	TRBV6-5	few	TRBD1	CASSHRQGQVLPGDTQYF	TGTGCCAGCAGCCACCGCCAGGGACAGGTCCTCCCCGGAGATACGCAGTATTTT
TRBJ1-2	TRBV20-1	few	NA	CSASQANYGYTF	TGCAGTGCTAGCCAAGCTAACTATGGCTACACCTTC
TRBJ1-2	TRBV29-1	few	TRBD1	CSGGDRFYGYTF	TGCAGCGGTGGGGACAGGTTCTATGGCTACACCTTC
TRBJ1-1	TRBV7-8	NA	NA	CASSLERVGFSEAFF	TGTGCCAGCAGCTTAGAGCGTGTGGGGTTCAGTGAAGCTTTCTTT
TRBJ2-1	TRBV29-1	few	TRBD1	CSVEGEIGGAGYNEQFF	TGCAGCGTTGAAGGGGAAATAGGGGGCGCCGGTTACAATGAGCAGTTCTTC
TRBJ1-5	TRBV6-2/TRBV6-3	few	TRBD1	CASSPGTGASQPQHF	TGTGCCAGCAGCCCCGGGACAGGGGCCAGTCAGCCCCAGCATTTT
TRBJ2-5	TRBV5-1	few	NA	CASSSSPVGSQETQYF	TGCGCCAGCAGCTCATCCCCCGTAGGCAGCCAAGAGACCCAGTACTTC
TRBJ2-5	TRBV12-3/TRBV12-4	NA	NA	CASSSSVGSQETQYF	TGTGCCAGCAGCAGCTCTGTGGGGAGCCAAGAGACCCAGTACTTC
TRBJ2-3	TRBV20-1	NA	NA	CSARSPGDTQYF	TGCAGTGCTAGATCCCCCGGAGATACGCAGTATTTT
TRBJ2-3	TRBV30	few	NA	CAWTSQDTDTQYF	TGTGCCTGGACCTCACAGGACACAGATACGCAGTATTTT
TRBJ2-7	TRBV4-1	many	NA	CASSQDRDLYEQYF	TGCGCCAGCAGCCAAGATCGGGACCTATACGAGCAGTACTTC
TRBJ1-6	TRBV20-1	few	NA	CSARRAGSDYNSPLHF	TGCAGTGCTAGAAGAGCAGGGTCGGATTATAATTCACCCCTCCACTTT
TRBJ2-1	TRBV5-5	NA	NA	CASSSWGASSYNEQFF	TGTGCCAGCAGCTCCTGGGGGGCTAGCTCCTACAATGAGCAGTTCTTC
TRBJ1-1	TRBV18	few	NA	CASSPLDLGAEAFF	TGTGCCAGCTCACCCCTTGACCTGGGCGCTGAAGCTTTCTTT
TRBJ2-5	TRBV18	few	NA	CASSPRTGRRETQYF	TGTGCCAGCTCACCACGTACAGGGAGGAGGGAGACCCAGTACTTC
TRBJ2-1	TRBV7-2	many	TRBD2	CASSSRLAGDYNEQFF	TGTGCCAGCAGCTCCAGACTAGCGGGGGATTACAATGAGCAGTTCTTC
TRBJ2-2	TRBV4-3	few	NA	CASSQAGADGTGELFF	TGCGCCAGCAGCCAAGCAGGGGCTGACGGCACCGGGGAGCTGTTTTTT
TRBJ2-3	TRBV9	few	NA	CASSVDRHFVTVDTQYF	TGTGCCAGCAGCGTAGATCGGCACTTTGTCACGGTGGATACGCAGTATTTT
TRBJ2-3	TRBV28	few	NA	CASSSPGHTDTQYF	TGTGCCAGCAGTTCCCCGGGGCACACAGATACGCAGTATTTT
TRBJ2-7	TRBV20-1	few	NA	CSARKPGTPPYEQYF	TGCAGTGCTAGGAAACCGGGGACCCCGCCCTACGAGCAGTACTTC
TRBJ1-5	TRBV6-5	few	NA	CASSYSTGLNQPQHF	TGTGCCAGCAGTTACTCGACAGGCCTAAATCAGCCCCAGCATTTT
TRBJ2-2	TRBV27	NA	TRBD1	CASSFGTGGNTGELFF	TGTGCCAGCAGTTTTGGTACAGGGGGAAACACCGGGGAGCTGTTTTTT
TRBJ2-2	TRBV7-3	many	TRBD2	CASSSPGGGLFF	TGTGCCAGCAGCTCCCCCGGGGGGGGGCTGTTTTTT
TRBJ2-2	TRBV3-1	few	NA	CASSRVRRGARTGELFF	TGTGCCAGCAGTCGAGTTAGACGGGGGGCCCGCACCGGGGAGCTGTTTTTT
TRBJ1-2	TRBV11-2	few	NA	CASRQYPTLNYGYTF	TGTGCCAGCAGACAATACCCGACGCTGAACTATGGCTACACCTTC
TRBJ2-1	TRBV30	NA	TRBD2	CAWTSGGYNEQFF	TGTGCCTGGACTAGCGGGGGATACAATGAGCAGTTCTTC
TRBJ1-2	TRBV13	few	NA	CASSFGRDGANYGYTF	TGTGCCAGCAGCTTTGGCCGGGACGGAGCTAACTATGGCTACACCTTC
TRBJ2-5	TRBV7-9	few	NA	CASNRVEETQYF	TGTGCCAGCAACCGGGTGGAAGAGACCCAGTACTTC
TRBJ1-2	TRBV6-5	few	NA	CASSPDGEYGYTF	TGTGCCAGCAGCCCCGACGGCGAATATGGCTACACCTTC
TRBJ2-1	TRBV19	NA	NA	CASKGAGALNEQFF	TGTGCCAGTAAAGGGGCCGGTGCCCTCAATGAGCAGTTCTTC
TRBJ2-7	TRBV4-1	few	NA	CASSQEGQYSYEQYF	TGCGCCAGCAGCCAAGAAGGCCAGTATTCCTACGAGCAGTACTTC
TRBJ2-1	TRBV7-2	NA	NA	CASAQGTNEQFF	TGTGCCAGTGCACAGGGAACCAATGAGCAGTTCTTC
TRBJ1-5	TRBV12-3/TRBV12-4	many	NA	CASSSSGANQPQHF	TGTGCCAGCAGTTCATCAGGGGCTAATCAGCCCCAGCATTTT
TRBJ2-5	TRBV30	few	NA	CASAPTRETQYF	TGTGCCTCGGCCCCGACGAGGGAGACCCAGTACTTC
TRBJ1-1	TRBV15	NA	NA	CATRSSNRLAEAFF	TGTGCCACCAGGTCATCGAACCGTCTAGCTGAAGCTTTCTTT
TRBJ1-1	TRBV6-5	few	NA	CASSYSGVTEAFF	TGTGCCAGCAGTTACTCTGGGGTCACTGAAGCTTTCTTT
TRBJ1-4	TRBV21-1	once	NA	CASSKWRGPVGELFF	TGTGCCAGCAGCAAATGGCGGGGGCCAGTCGGCGAACTGTTTTTT
TRBJ2-7	TRBV10-3	NA	NA	CAARAYEGHEQYF	TGTGCCGCCCGGGCATACGAGGGACACGAGCAGTACTTC
TRBJ1-1	TRBV5-1	few	NA	CASRLVGEAFF	TGCGCCAGCAGGCTGGTAGGAGAAGCTTTCTTT
TRBJ2-3	TRBV10-3	NA	TRBD1	CATRTGGGSTDTQYF	TGTGCCACCCGTACAGGGGGCGGTAGCACAGATACGCAGTATTTT
TRBJ2-4	TRBV5-4	few	NA	CASSLGGGLAKNIQYF	TGTGCCAGCAGCTTGGGCGGGGGCCTAGCCAAAAACATTCAGTACTTC